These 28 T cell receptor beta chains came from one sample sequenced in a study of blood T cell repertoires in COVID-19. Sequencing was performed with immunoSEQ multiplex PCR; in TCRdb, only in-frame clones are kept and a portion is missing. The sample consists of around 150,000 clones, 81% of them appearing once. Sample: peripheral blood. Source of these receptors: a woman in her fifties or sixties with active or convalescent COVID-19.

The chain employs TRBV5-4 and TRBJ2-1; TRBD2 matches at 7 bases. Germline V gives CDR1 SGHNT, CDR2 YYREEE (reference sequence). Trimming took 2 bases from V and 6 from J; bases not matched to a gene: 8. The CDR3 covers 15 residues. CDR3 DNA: TGTGCCAGCAGCTTTGGGACTACGACTTTCAATGAGCAGTTCTTC. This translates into CASSFGTTTFNEQFF.

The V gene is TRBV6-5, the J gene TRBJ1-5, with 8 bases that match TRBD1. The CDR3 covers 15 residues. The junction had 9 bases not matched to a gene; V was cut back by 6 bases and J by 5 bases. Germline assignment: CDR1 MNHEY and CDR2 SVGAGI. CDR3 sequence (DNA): TGTGCCAGCAGACGGGACAGGCGAGAAGATCAGCCCCAGCATTTT. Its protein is CASRRDRREDQPQHF.

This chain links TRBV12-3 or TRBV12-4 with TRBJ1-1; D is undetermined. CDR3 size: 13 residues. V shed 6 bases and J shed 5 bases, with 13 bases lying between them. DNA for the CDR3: TGTGCCAGCAGGGACCGAGGGAGAACTGAAGCTTTCTTT. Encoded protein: CASRDRGRTEAFF.

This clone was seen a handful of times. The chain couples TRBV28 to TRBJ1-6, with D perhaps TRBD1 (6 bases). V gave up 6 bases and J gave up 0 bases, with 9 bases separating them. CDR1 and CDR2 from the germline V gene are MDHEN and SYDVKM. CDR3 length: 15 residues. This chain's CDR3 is CASRLDSSYNSPLHF. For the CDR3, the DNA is TGTGCCAGCAGATTGGACAGCTCCTATAATTCACCCCTCCACTTT.

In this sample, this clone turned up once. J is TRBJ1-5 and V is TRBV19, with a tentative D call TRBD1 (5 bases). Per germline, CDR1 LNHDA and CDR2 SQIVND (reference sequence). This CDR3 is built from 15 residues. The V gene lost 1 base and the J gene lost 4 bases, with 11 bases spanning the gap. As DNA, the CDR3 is TGTGCCAGTAGTATAGGTGGACACATGAATCAGCCCCAGCATTTT. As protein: CASSIGGHMNQPQHF. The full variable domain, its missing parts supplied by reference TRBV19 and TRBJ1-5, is DGGITQSPKYLFRKEGQNVTLSCEQNLNHDAMYWYRQDPGQGLRLIYYSQIVNDFQKGDIAEGYSVSREKKESFPLTVTSAQKNPTAFYLCASSIGGHMNQPQHFGDGTRLSIL.

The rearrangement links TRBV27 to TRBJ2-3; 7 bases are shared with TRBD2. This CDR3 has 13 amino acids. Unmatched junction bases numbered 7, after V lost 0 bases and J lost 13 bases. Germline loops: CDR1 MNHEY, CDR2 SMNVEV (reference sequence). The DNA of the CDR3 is TGTGCCAGCAGTTTATCGGAGGCGGGGAGGGAGTATTTT. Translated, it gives CASSLSEAGREYF.

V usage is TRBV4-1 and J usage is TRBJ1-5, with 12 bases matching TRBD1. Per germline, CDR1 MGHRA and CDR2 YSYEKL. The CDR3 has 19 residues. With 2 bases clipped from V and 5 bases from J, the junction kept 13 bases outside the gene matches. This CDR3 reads CASSQLSFIGTGGHQPQHF. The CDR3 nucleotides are TGCGCCAGCAGCCAACTAAGTTTCATCGGGACAGGGGGCCATCAGCCCCAGCATTTT.

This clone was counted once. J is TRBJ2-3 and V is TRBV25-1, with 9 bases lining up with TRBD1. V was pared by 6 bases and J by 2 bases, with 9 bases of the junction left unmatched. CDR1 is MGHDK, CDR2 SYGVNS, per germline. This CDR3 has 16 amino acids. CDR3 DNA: TGTGCCAGCAGGGGGAGGACAGGGGCCTTCACAGATACGCAGTATTTT. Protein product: CASRGRTGAFTDTQYF.

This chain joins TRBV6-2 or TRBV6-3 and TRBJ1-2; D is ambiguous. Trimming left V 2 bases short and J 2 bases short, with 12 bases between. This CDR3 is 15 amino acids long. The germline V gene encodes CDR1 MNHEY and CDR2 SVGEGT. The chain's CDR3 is CASSYREASNYGYTF. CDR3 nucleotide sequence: TGTGCCAGCAGTTACCGGGAGGCATCCAACTATGGCTACACCTTC.

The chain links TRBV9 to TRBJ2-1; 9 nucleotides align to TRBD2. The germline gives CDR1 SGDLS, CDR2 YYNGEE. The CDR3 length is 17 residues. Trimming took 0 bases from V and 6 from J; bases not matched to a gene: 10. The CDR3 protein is CASSVEIIAGEGNEQFF. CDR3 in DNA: TGTGCCAGCAGCGTAGAAATAATAGCGGGAGAAGGCAATGAGCAGTTCTTC.

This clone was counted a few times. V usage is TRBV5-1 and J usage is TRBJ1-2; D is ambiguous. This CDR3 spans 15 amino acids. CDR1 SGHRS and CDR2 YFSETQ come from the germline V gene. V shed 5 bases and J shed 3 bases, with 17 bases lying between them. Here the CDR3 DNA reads TGCGCCAGCAGTTCGGACTATAGCCGGGACTATGGCTACACCTTC. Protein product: CASSSDYSRDYGYTF.

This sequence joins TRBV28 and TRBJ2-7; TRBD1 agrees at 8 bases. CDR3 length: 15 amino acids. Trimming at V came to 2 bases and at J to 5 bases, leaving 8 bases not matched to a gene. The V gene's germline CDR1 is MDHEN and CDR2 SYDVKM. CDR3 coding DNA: TGTGCCAGCAGTTTAGTTGGACAGGGTGAGCACGAGCAGTACTTC. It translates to CASSLVGQGEHEQYF. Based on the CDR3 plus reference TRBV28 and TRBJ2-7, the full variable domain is DVKVTQSSRYLVKRTGEKVFLECVQDMDHENMFWYRQDPGLGLRLIYFSYDVKMKEKGDIPEGYSVSREKKERFSLILESASTNQTSMYLCASSLVGQGEHEQYFGPGTRLTVT.

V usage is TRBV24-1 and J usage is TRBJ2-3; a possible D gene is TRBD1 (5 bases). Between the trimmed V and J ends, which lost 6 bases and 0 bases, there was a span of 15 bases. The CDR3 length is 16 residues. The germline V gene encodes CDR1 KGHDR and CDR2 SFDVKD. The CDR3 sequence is CATSTLQETSTDTQYF. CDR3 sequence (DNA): TGTGCCACCAGTACTTTACAGGAGACTAGCACAGATACGCAGTATTTT.

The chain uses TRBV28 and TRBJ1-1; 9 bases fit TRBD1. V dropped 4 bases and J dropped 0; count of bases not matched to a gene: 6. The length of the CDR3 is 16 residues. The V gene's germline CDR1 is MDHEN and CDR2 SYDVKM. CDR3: CASSSGQGIMNTEAFF. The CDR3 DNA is TGTGCCAGCAGTTCTGGACAGGGGATAATGAACACTGAAGCTTTCTTT.

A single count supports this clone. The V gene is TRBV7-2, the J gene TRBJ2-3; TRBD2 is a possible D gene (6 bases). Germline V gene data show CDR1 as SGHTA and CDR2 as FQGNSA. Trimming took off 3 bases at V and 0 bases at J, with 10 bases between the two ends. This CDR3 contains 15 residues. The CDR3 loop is CASSLAGTSTDTQYF. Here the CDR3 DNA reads TGTGCCAGCAGCTTGGCGGGGACTAGCACAGATACGCAGTATTTT. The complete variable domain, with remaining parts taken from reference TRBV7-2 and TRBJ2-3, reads GAGVSQSPSNKVTEKGKDVELRCDPISGHTALYWYRQSLGQGLEFLIYFQGNSAPDKSGLPSDRFSAERTGGSVSTLTIQRTQQEDSAVYLCASSLAGTSTDTQYFGPGTRLTVL.

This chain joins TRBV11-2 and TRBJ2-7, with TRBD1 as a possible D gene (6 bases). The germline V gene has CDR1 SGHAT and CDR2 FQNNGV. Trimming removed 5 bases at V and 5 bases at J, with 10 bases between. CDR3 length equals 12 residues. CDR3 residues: CASSRDMDEQYV. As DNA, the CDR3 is TGTGCCAGCAGCAGGGACATGGACGAGCAGTACGTC.

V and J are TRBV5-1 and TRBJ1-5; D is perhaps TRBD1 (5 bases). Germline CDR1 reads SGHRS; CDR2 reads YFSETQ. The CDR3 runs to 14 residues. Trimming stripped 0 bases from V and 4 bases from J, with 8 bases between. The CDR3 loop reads CASSLAGGNQPQHF. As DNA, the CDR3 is TGCGCCAGCAGCTTGGCGGGGGGTAATCAGCCCCAGCATTTT.

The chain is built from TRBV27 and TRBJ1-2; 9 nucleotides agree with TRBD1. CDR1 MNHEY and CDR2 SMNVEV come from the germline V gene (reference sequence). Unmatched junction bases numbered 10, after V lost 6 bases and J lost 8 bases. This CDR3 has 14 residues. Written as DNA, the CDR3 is TGTGCCAGCAGGCCGGGACAGGGATTTGGAGGCTACACCTTC. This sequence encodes CASRPGQGFGGYTF.

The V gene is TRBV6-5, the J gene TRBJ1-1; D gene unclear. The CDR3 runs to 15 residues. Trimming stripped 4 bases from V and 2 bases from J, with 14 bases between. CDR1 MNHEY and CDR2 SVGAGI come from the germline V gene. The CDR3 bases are TGTGCCAGCAGTTCTTTTCAGGTACTCAACACTGAAGCTTTCTTT. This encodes CASSSFQVLNTEAFF.

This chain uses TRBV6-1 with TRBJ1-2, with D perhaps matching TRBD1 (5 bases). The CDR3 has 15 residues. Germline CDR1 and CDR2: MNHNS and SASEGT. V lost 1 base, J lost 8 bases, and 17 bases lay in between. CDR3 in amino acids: CASSEGRGSTGGYTF. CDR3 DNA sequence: TGTGCCAGCAGTGAAGGTCGGGGGAGCACGGGAGGCTACACCTTC.

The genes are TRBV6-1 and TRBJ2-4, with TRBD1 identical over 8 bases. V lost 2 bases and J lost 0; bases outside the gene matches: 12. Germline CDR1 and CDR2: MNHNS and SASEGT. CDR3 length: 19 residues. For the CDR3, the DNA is TGTGCCAGCAGTGAAACCTTGGACAGGGTACGGGGAGCCAAAAACATTCAGTACTTC. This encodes CASSETLDRVRGAKNIQYF.

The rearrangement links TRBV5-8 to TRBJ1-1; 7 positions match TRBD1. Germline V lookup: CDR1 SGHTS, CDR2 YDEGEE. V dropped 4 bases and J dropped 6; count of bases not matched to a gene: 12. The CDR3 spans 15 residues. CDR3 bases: TGTGCCAGCAGCCATAACACAGGGGTCATGGCTGAAGCTTTCTTT. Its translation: CASSHNTGVMAEAFF.

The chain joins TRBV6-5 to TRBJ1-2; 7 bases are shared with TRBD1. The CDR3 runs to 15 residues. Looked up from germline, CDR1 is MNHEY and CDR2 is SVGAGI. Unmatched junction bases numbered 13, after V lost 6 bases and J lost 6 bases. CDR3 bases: TGTGCCAGCAGAGAGCCCGGGACAGCTTCGAATGGCTACACCTTC. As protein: CASREPGTASNGYTF.

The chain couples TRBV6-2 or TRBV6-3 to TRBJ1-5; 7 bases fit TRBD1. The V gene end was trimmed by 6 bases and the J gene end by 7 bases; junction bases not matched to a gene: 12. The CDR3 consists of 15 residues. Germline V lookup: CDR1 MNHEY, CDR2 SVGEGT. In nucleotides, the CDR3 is TGTGCCAGCAGCTCCGGGACAGCATTAGCGCAGCCCCAGCATTTT. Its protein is CASSSGTALAQPQHF.

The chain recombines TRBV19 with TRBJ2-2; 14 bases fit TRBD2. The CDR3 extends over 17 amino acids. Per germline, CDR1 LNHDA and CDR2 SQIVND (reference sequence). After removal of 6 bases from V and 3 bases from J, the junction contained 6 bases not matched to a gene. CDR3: CASSRLAGGPDTGELFF. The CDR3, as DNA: TGTGCCAGTAGCCGACTAGCGGGGGGGCCAGACACCGGGGAGCTGTTTTTT.

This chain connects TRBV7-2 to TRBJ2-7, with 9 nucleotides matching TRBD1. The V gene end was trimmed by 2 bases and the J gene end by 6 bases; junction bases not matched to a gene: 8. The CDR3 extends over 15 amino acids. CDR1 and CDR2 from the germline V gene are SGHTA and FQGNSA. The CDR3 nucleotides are TGTGCCAGCAGCTTAAGAGGGGGACAGGGCTCCGAGCAGTACTTC. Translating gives CASSLRGGQGSEQYF.

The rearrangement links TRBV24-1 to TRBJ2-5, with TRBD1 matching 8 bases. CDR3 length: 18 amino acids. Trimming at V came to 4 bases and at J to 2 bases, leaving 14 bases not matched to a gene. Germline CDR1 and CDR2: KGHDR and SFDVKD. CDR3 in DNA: TGTGCCACCAGTGACGCACTTTCTCGGACAGGGAAGCAAGAGACCCAGTACTTC. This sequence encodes CATSDALSRTGKQETQYF.

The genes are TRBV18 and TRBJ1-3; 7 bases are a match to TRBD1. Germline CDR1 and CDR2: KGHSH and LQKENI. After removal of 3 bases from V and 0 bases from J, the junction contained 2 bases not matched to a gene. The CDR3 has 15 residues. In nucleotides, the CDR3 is TGTGCCAGCTCACCGGGACAGCTCTCTGGAAACACCATATATTTT. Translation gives CASSPGQLSGNTIYF. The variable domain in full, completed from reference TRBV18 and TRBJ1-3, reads NAGVMQNPRHLVRRRGQEARLRCSPMKGHSHVYWYRQLPEEGLKFMVYLQKENIIDESGMPKERFSAEFPKEGPSILRIQQVVRGDSAAYFCASSPGQLSGNTIYFGEGSWLTVV.